This TCR beta chain was profiled in a study of T cells in narcolepsy. CDR1 is MNHEY and CDR2 is SMNVEV in the germline V gene (reference sequence). The CDR3 consists of 13 residues. V lost 3 bases to trimming and J lost 7 bases, with 10 bases between them. Libraries were prepared by immunoSEQ multiplex PCR; TCRdb keeps only in-frame clonotypes and omits some of them. The repertoire consists of around 27,000 clones, with about 86% occurring once and the leading ten covering 0.71%. This TCR came from a human donor with narcolepsy. V usage is TRBV27 and J usage is TRBJ1-5; D gene uncertain. Source material: CD45RA- memory CD4+ T cells from PBMCs. The CDR3 reads CASSFGYPQPQHF. In DNA form, the CDR3 reads TGTGCCAGCAGTTTCGGGTACCCGCAGCCCCAGCATTTT.